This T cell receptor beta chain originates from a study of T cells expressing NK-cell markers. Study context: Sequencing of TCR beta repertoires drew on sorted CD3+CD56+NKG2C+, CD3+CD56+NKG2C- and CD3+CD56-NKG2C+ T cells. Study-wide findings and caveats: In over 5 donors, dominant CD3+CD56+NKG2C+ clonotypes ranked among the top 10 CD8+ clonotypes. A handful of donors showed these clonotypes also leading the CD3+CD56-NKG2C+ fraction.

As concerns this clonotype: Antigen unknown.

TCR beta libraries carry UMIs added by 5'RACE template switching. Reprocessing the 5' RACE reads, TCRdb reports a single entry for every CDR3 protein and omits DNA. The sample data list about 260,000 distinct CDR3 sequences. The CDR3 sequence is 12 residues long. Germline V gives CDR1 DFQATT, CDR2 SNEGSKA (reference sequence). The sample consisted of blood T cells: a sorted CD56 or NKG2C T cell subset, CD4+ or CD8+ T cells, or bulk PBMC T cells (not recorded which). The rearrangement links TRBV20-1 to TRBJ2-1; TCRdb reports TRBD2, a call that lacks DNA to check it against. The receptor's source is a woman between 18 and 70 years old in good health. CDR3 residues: CSALLRGNEQFF.